What follows are 14 T cell receptor beta chains derived from one specimen sequenced in a study of blood T cell repertoires in COVID-19 (dated by TCRdb to 2020 to 2021). Libraries were built with the immunoSEQ multiplex PCR assay. What TCRdb holds here is the immuneACCESS table cut down to in-frame rearrangements. Part of the clones is not present; checked against another copy, under half of the missing clones reflect an unresolved V gene, and the others are unexplained. The sample data list hundreds of thousands of clones, and more than 70% of these were observed just once. The ten most abundant clones make up 5.5% to 7% of the sample. Sequencing was carried out using peripheral blood. Receptor source: a woman between 25 and 40 years old who had recovered from COVID-19.

The gene calls are TRBV5-1 and TRBJ2-1; 10 positions agree with TRBD2. V was pared by 8 bases and J by 7 bases, with 12 bases of the junction left unmatched. This CDR3 contains 15 residues. Per the germline V gene, CDR1 is SGHRS and CDR2 is YFSETQ. The CDR3 here is CASTRDSGGYNEQFF. The CDR3 region has the DNA TGCGCCAGTACGAGGGATAGCGGGGGGTATAATGAGCAGTTCTTC.

The V gene is TRBV6-6, the J gene TRBJ2-1, with D perhaps TRBD2 (5 bases). CDR1 is MNHNY, CDR2 SVGAGI, per germline (reference sequence). This CDR3 is built from 13 residues. The ends were cut back, 5 bases at V and 2 bases at J, with 7 bases in the middle. CDR3 sequence: CASSPGTYNEQFF. CDR3 nucleotides: TGTGCCAGCAGTCCGGGAACCTACAATGAGCAGTTCTTC.

The table lists this clone with a count of one. The chain carries TRBV7-2 and TRBJ1-4; a possible D gene is TRBD1 (5 bases). Germline V gene data show CDR1 as SGHTA and CDR2 as FQGNSA. This CDR3 spans 16 amino acids. The V gene lost 5 bases and the J gene lost 5 bases, with 18 bases spanning the gap. The CDR3 DNA follows: TGTGCCAGCAGCACCGGACGGCGCGGGGCCAATGAAAAACTGTTTTTT. It is translated as CASSTGRRGANEKLFF. Variable domain in full (rest from reference TRBV7-2 and TRBJ1-4): GAGVSQSPSNKVTEKGKDVELRCDPISGHTALYWYRQSLGQGLEFLIYFQGNSAPDKSGLPSDRFSAERTGGSVSTLTIQRTQQEDSAVYLCASSTGRRGANEKLFFGSGTQLSVL.

The chain employs TRBV19 and TRBJ1-5; D is perhaps TRBD1 (5 bases). Germline assignment: CDR1 LNHDA and CDR2 SQIVND (reference sequence). Trimming left V 6 bases short and J 2 bases short, with 8 bases between. The CDR3 consists of 13 residues. CDR3 DNA sequence: TGTGCCAGTAGCCTACAGGGCAATCAGCCCCAGCATTTT. Protein: CASSLQGNQPQHF. Together with reference TRBV19 and TRBJ1-5, the CDR3 gives the full variable domain: DGGITQSPKYLFRKEGQNVTLSCEQNLNHDAMYWYRQDPGQGLRLIYYSQIVNDFQKGDIAEGYSVSREKKESFPLTVTSAQKNPTAFYLCASSLQGNQPQHFGDGTRLSIL.

The chain uses TRBV11-2 and TRBJ2-5, with 9 bases that match TRBD1. J lost 3 bases, V lost 9 bases, and 8 bases had no gene match. In germline, CDR1 is SGHAT, CDR2 FQNNGV. This CDR3 region has 14 residues. The CDR3 spells CASHRDRAEETQYF. CDR3 sequence (DNA): TGTGCCAGTCACCGGGACAGGGCAGAAGAGACCCAGTACTTC. Looking up the rest from reference TRBV11-2 and TRBJ2-5 gives the full variable domain: EAGVAQSPRYKIIEKRQSVAFWCNPISGHATLYWYQQILGQGPKLLIQFQNNGVVDDSQLPKDRFSAERLKGVDSTLKIQPAKLEDSAVYLCASHRDRAEETQYFGPGTRLLVL.

V and J are TRBV7-9 and TRBJ1-2, with 9 bases fitting TRBD1. Germline lookup yields CDR1 SEHNR and CDR2 FQNEAQ (reference sequence). The V gene end was trimmed by 0 bases and the J gene end by 2 bases; junction bases not matched to a gene: 4. CDR3 length equals 16 residues. The CDR3 spells CASSLATGQGNYGYTF. As DNA, the CDR3 is TGTGCCAGCAGCTTAGCTACCGGACAGGGGAACTATGGCTACACCTTC. Based on the CDR3 plus reference TRBV7-9 and TRBJ1-2, the full variable domain is DTGVSQNPRHKITKRGQNVTFRCDPISEHNRLYWYRQTLGQGPEFLTYFQNEAQLEKSRLLSDRFSAERPKGSFSTLEIQRTEQGDSAMYLCASSLATGQGNYGYTFGSGTRLTVV.

The V and J genes are TRBV28 and TRBJ2-4, with 7 bases fitting TRBD1. The CDR3 length is 15 residues. CDR1 is MDHEN, CDR2 SYDVKM, per germline. With 6 bases clipped from V and 0 bases from J, the junction kept 5 bases outside the gene matches. CDR3 in DNA: TGTGCCAGCAGCTTGGGACAGCTAGCCAAAAACATTCAGTACTTC. Amino acid sequence: CASSLGQLAKNIQYF.

The V call is TRBV11-2, the J call TRBJ2-3, with D uncertain. The germline V gene has CDR1 SGHAT and CDR2 FQNNGV. Trimming shortened V by 0 bases and J by 2 bases, and 9 bases separated the two germline ends. The CDR3 totals 15 residues. In DNA, the CDR3 is TGTGCCAGCAGCTTAGAACCAGCGTACACAGATACGCAGTATTTT. It specifies CASSLEPAYTDTQYF.

A single count supports this clone. The rearrangement joins TRBV5-1 to TRBJ2-7; 7 bases match TRBD2. V was clipped by 1 base and J by 5 bases; unmatched bases: 9. The CDR3 is 15 amino acids. Germline assignment: CDR1 SGHRS and CDR2 YFSETQ. The CDR3 coding sequence is TGCGCCAGCAGCTTGTTCCTGGCTAGCGGTAACGAGCAGTACTTC. Translating it yields CASSLFLASGNEQYF.

This CDR3 reads CASSLDRAEAFF. In DNA form, the CDR3 reads TGTGCCAGCAGCTTAGATCGCGCTGAAGCTTTCTTT. V and J are TRBV11-2 and TRBJ1-1, with no clear D. Germline lookup yields CDR1 SGHAT and CDR2 FQNNGV. CDR3 length: 12 amino acids. The V end was cut by 0 bases, the J end by 6 bases, with 5 bases between.

The gene calls are TRBV9 and TRBJ1-4, with D perhaps matching TRBD1 (6 bases). This CDR3 is 15 amino acids long. V was trimmed by 0 bases and J by 6 bases, leaving 12 bases between them. Germline V gene data show CDR1 as SGDLS and CDR2 as YYNGEE. CDR3 nucleotide sequence: TGTGCCAGCAGCGTAGCTGGGGGACAATATGAAAAACTGTTTTTT. Its translation is CASSVAGGQYEKLFF. The variable domain in full, with the rest retrieved from reference TRBV9 and TRBJ1-4, is DSGVTQTPKHLITATGQRVTLRCSPRSGDLSVYWYQQSLDQGLQFLIQYYNGEERAKGNILERFSAQQFPDLHSELNLSSLELGDSALYFCASSVAGGQYEKLFFGSGTQLSVL.

In DNA, the CDR3 is TGCGCCAGCAGCCCCGAGGGCGAAAGGGCGAGAAACACCATATATTTT. It translates to CASSPEGERARNTIYF. The rearrangement joins TRBV4-1 to TRBJ1-3; D is undetermined. CDR3 length equals 16 residues. Trimming cost V 4 bases and J 5 bases, with 18 bases left between them. Germline V gene lookup returns CDR1 MGHRA and CDR2 YSYEKL.

This rearrangement joins TRBV21-1 to TRBJ1-3; the table gives TRBD1 as D, unverified against the DNA. TRBV21-1 corresponds to a pseudogene. The CDR3 covers 13 residues. The CDR3 DNA sequence: TGTGCCAGCAGCGAAGGACAGGGTTACACCATATATTTT. It specifies CASSEGQGYTIYF.

Notes on this clone: The same CDR3 also results from other DNA sequences found in this sample. The chain links TRBV12-3 or TRBV12-4 to TRBJ2-7; the D is unclear. The CDR3 contains 11 residues. Trimming stripped 4 bases from V and 7 bases from J, with 8 bases between. The chain's CDR3 is CASSSRGEQYF. The CDR3 DNA sequence: TGTGCCAGCAGTTCCCGAGGAGAGCAGTACTTC.